The rows below give T cell receptor beta chains drawn from one sample of a study of T cell responses to AZD1222 COVID-19 vaccine. The method was immunoSEQ multiplex PCR; TCRdb's version includes in-frame clones alone and lacks a portion of them. The sample carries about 260,000 clones, more than 85% recorded once. This specimen was peripheral blood, taken on day 0 of AZD1222 vaccination. Receptors were obtained from an adult in good health. Both conserved end residues are part of each CDR3.

TRBV7-8	TRBJ2-6	CASSLGGRDRGSGANVLTF
TRBV5-1	TRBJ2-5	CASSLGTGAQETQYF
TRBV6-2/TRBV6-3	TRBJ2-2	CASSRQGAGELFF
TRBV27	TRBJ1-5	CASSWDPSNQPQHF
TRBV18	TRBJ2-7	CASSTLAGEAHEQYF
TRBV5-4	TRBJ2-1	CASSTGTSVYSEQFF
TRBV2	TRBJ1-6	CASGGTPSSYNSPLHF
TRBV3-1/TRBV3-2	TRBJ1-2	CASSQVSGYTF
TRBV3-1/TRBV3-2	TRBJ2-3	CASSPPLGYSTDTQYF
TRBV7-2	TRBJ2-2	CASSISGGELFF
TRBV7-3	TRBJ2-2	CASTQTPGTMNTGELFF
TRBV19	TRBJ2-1	CASSILATTYNEQFF
TRBV7-3	TRBJ1-6	CASSSTGVSPLHF
TRBV4-1	TRBJ1-2	CASSQDRVIVYGYTF
TRBV7-6	TRBJ2-3	CASSLTGRDTQYF
TRBV2	TRBJ2-7	CASNRDLGAWEQYF
TRBV10-1	TRBJ2-7	CASSERITYEQYF
TRBV2	TRBJ2-5	CASSEAVTAETQYF
TRBV6-2/TRBV6-3	TRBJ1-2	CASSYSGRSTGYGYTF
TRBV4-3	TRBJ1-2	CASSQDRTGYTF
TRBV20-1	TRBJ2-3	CSAEDTDTQYF
TRBV3-1/TRBV3-2	TRBJ1-6	CASTSATGTGNSPLHF
TRBV13	TRBJ1-6	CASSPRRGGGSPLHF
TRBV12-3/TRBV12-4	TRBJ1-5	CASSFGAPEPQHF
TRBV20-1	TRBJ2-7	CSARGGGPPAF
TRBV15	TRBJ2-4	CATSRDQFPGPIAKNIQYF
TRBV7-2	TRBJ2-7	CASSPSGQTYEQYF
TRBV19	TRBJ1-2	CASRDREWHGYTF
TRBV2	TRBJ1-3	CASSWDYSGNTIYF
TRBV19	TRBJ1-1	CASSKGRGGTEAFF
TRBV5-1	TRBJ1-3	CASRGTGTSGNTIYF
TRBV7-9	TRBJ2-3	CASSPRRPTQGYF
TRBV5-1	TRBJ2-3	CASSPPQGTDTQYF
TRBV6-4	TRBJ2-2	CASSVGGETGELFF
TRBV6-1	TRBJ1-3	CASSESQPAAGNTIYF
TRBV6-5	TRBJ1-1	CASSYSQGATEAFF
TRBV5-1	TRBJ2-5	CASSPSSGSLETQYF
TRBV2	TRBJ1-4	CASSDTTNEKLFF
TRBV7-2	TRBJ2-3	CASSYLGDTQYF
TRBV7-2	TRBJ2-7	CASSSVTYEQYF
TRBV7-2	TRBJ2-2	CASGQYTGELFF
TRBV7-2	TRBJ1-1	CASSSKQVNTEAFF
TRBV2	TRBJ2-3	CASVLAEVFTDTQYF
TRBV4-1	TRBJ2-1	CASRSSGGANEQFF
TRBV28	TRBJ1-2	CASSRTGVILFDYGYTF
TRBV11-2	TRBJ1-1	CASSLGLLNTEAFF
TRBV2	TRBJ1-4	CASSWGQGGEKLFF
TRBV3-1/TRBV3-2	TRBJ1-5	CASSQEGQPQHF
TRBV6-4	TRBJ2-7	CASNEPSSDEQYF
TRBV3-1/TRBV3-2	TRBJ1-2	CASSQDVGGNGYTF
TRBV28	TRBJ1-6	CASSTDRGYYNSPLHF
TRBV18	TRBJ1-1	CASSLVGNLNTEAFF
TRBV6-5	TRBJ1-4	CASRPATNEKLFF
TRBV19	TRBJ2-3	CASSIILATDTQYF